The rows below give T cell receptor beta chains drawn from one sample of a study of blood T cell repertoires in COVID-19. Using immunoSEQ multiplex PCR, the repertoire was profiled, and TCRdb retains in-frame clones only, with some absent. The data show some 42,000 clones, 89% seen once. The sequencing sample was made of peripheral blood. These receptors all stem from a human donor in a cohort sampled during active COVID-19. Each CDR3 is given with its conserved first and last residue. Each record gives: V gene, D gene, J gene, clone size, CDR3 protein, CDR3 DNA. A D gene is named only where the DNA matches it firmly. Where a row states a size, it is once, few, many or the class of an expanded clone; other rows omit it.

>TRBV19|NA|TRBJ1-4|NA
CASSIDRIGNEKLFF
TGTGCCAGTAGTATAGATCGTATCGGTAATGAAAAACTGTTTTTT
>TRBV7-2|NA|TRBJ1-2|NA
CASSPRGPGGNYGYTF
TGTGCCAGCAGCCCCCGAGGACCGGGAGGAAATTATGGCTACACCTTC
>TRBV12-3/TRBV12-4|TRBD1|TRBJ1-1|NA
CASTLTGGTEAFF
TGTGCCAGCACCCTTACAGGGGGCACTGAAGCTTTCTTT
>TRBV18|TRBD1|TRBJ1-2|NA
CASSPSGQINYGYTF
TGTGCCAGCTCACCGTCGGGACAGATAAACTATGGCTACACCTTC
>TRBV7-9|NA|TRBJ2-7|NA
CASSFPGMSSYEQYF
TGTGCCAGCAGCTTTCCGGGTATGAGCTCCTACGAGCAGTACTTC
>TRBV4-3|TRBD2|TRBJ2-7|NA
CASSQAGTSGSYEQYF
TGCGCCAGCAGCCAAGCCGGGACTAGCGGGAGCTACGAGCAGTACTTC
>TRBV20-1|NA|TRBJ1-5|NA
CSASKDSFTYSNQPQHF
TGCAGTGCCAGTAAGGACAGTTTTACCTATAGCAATCAGCCCCAGCATTTT
>TRBV6-5|TRBD1|TRBJ2-7|NA
CASADRGLTYEQYF
TGTGCCAGTGCCGACAGGGGGCTAACCTACGAGCAGTACTTC
>TRBV3-1/TRBV3-2|NA|TRBJ1-1|NA
CASSHYRHYTEAFF
TGTGCCAGCAGCCATTACCGACACTACACTGAAGCTTTCTTT
>TRBV20-1|TRBD1|TRBJ2-7|NA
CSASEGQGGTYEQYF
TGCAGTGCTAGTGAAGGACAGGGAGGTACCTACGAGCAGTACTTC
>TRBV19|NA|TRBJ1-5|NA
CASNSGSPHQPQHF
TGTGCCAGTAATTCCGGGTCCCCTCATCAGCCCCAGCATTTT
>TRBV25-1|NA|TRBJ1-6|NA
CASSDRAKSPLHF
TGTGCCAGCAGTGACAGGGCCAAATCACCCCTCCACTTT
>TRBV11-2|NA|TRBJ1-4|NA
CASSSRTYGVPNEKLFF
TGTGCCAGCAGCTCCAGGACGTACGGGGTGCCTAATGAAAAACTGTTTTTT
>TRBV5-1|TRBD1|TRBJ1-2|NA
CASSLFTGAGYTF
TGCGCCAGCAGCTTGTTCACAGGGGCTGGCTACACCTTC
>TRBV5-5|NA|TRBJ1-6|NA
CASSLVSSYNSPLHF
TGTGCCAGCAGCTTGGTGAGCTCCTATAATTCACCCCTCCACTTT
>TRBV6-5|NA|TRBJ1-1|NA
CASSYWQQGTTEAFF
TGTGCCAGCAGTTACTGGCAACAGGGTACCACTGAAGCTTTCTTT
>TRBV6-2/TRBV6-3|NA|TRBJ1-5|NA
CASSYPQGFNNQPQHF
TGTGCCAGCAGTTACCCGCAGGGGTTCAACAATCAGCCCCAGCATTTT
>TRBV15|TRBD1|TRBJ1-2|NA
CATSRGDRAMGYTF
TGTGCCACCAGCAGGGGGGACAGGGCTATGGGCTACACCTTC
>TRBV3-1/TRBV3-2|NA|TRBJ1-1|NA
CASLSLGGCYTEAFF
TGTGCCAGCTTAAGTCTCGGAGGATGTTACACTGAAGCTTTCTTT
>TRBV5-1|NA|TRBJ1-5|NA
CASSLVGNGEPQHF
TGCGCCAGCAGCTTGGTGGGAAACGGGGAGCCCCAGCATTTT
>TRBV7-8|NA|TRBJ1-1|NA
CASSLLARGGNTEAFF
TGTGCCAGCAGCTTATTGGCTCGGGGGGGGAACACTGAAGCTTTCTTT
>TRBV19|NA|TRBJ1-1|NA
CASSRRDTEAFF
TGTGCCAGTAGTAGGAGAGACACTGAAGCTTTCTTT
>TRBV6-5|NA|TRBJ1-6|NA
CASRDSRYNSPLHF
TGTGCCAGCAGGGACAGTCGTTATAATTCACCCCTCCACTTT
>TRBV23-1|TRBD1|TRBJ1-3|NA
CASSQSTADGFGTGGYIDGNTIYF
TGCGCCAGCAGTCAATCGACCGCGGACGGATTCGGGACAGGGGGCTATATAGATGGAAACACCATATATTTT
>TRBV9|TRBD1|TRBJ1-3|NA
CASSVGQGGSGNTIYF
TGTGCCAGCAGCGTAGGACAGGGTGGGTCTGGAAACACCATATATTTT
>TRBV7-2|NA|TRBJ1-3|once
CASSTRGPTGNTIYF
TGTGCCAGCAGCACCAGGGGACCCACTGGAAACACCATATATTTT
>TRBV24-1|TRBD1|TRBJ1-2|NA
CATSDRTGLKGYTF
TGTGCCACCAGTGATAGGACAGGCCTTAAGGGCTACACCTTC
>TRBV5-4|NA|TRBJ1-2|NA
CASSLSGGYTF
TGTGCCAGCAGTCTGTCAGGGGGCTACACCTTC
>TRBV7-2|NA|TRBJ1-2|NA
CASSLGLQTLDGYTF
TGTGCCAGCAGCTTGGGGCTTCAGACCCTCGATGGCTACACCTTC
>TRBV4-3|NA|TRBJ2-7|few
CASSQEWHSSYEQYF
TGCGCCAGCAGCCAAGAATGGCACAGCTCCTACGAGCAGTACTTC
>TRBV10-2|TRBD1|TRBJ1-5|NA
CASSGTGGSSNQPQHF
TGCGCCAGCAGCGGGACAGGGGGCTCAAGCAATCAGCCCCAGCATTTT
>TRBV11-2|TRBD1|TRBJ1-3|NA
CASSRDRGSSAGNTIYF
TGTGCCAGCTCCCGGGACAGGGGGAGTTCAGCTGGAAACACCATATATTTT
>TRBV11-2|NA|TRBJ1-2|NA
CASSIDRGGGYTF
TGTGCCAGCAGCATAGACAGAGGTGGTGGCTACACCTTC
>TRBV9|TRBD1|TRBJ2-7|NA
CASSSDPRGTERGQEQYF
TGTGCCAGCAGCTCCGACCCCCGAGGGACAGAGAGAGGCCAAGAGCAGTACTTC
>TRBV4-3|TRBD2|TRBJ2-7|NA
CASSHSTSGGARRYEQYF
TGCGCCAGCAGCCACTCCACTAGCGGGGGGGCCAGAAGGTACGAGCAGTACTTC
>TRBV4-3|TRBD1|TRBJ1-2|NA
CASSHSKGAAGTGSSGYTF
TGCGCCAGCAGCCATTCTAAGGGGGCTGCCGGGACAGGGTCTAGCGGCTACACCTTC
>TRBV9|NA|TRBJ1-2|NA
CASSVELSSGYTF
TGTGCCAGCAGCGTAGAACTTTCTTCGGGCTACACCTTC
>TRBV7-9|TRBD1|TRBJ2-7|NA
CASSRQGRADEQYF
TGTGCCAGCAGCCGACAGGGCCGGGCCGACGAGCAGTACTTC
>TRBV11-2|NA|TRBJ2-7|NA
CASSRSGFGEGSSYEQYF
TGTGCCAGCAGCCGTAGCGGTTTCGGCGAAGGGAGCTCCTACGAGCAGTACTTC
>TRBV11-2|NA|TRBJ1-1|NA
CASSSLGPLGTEAFF
TGTGCCAGCAGCTCGTTGGGGCCTCTAGGGACTGAAGCTTTCTTT
>TRBV27|NA|TRBJ1-1|few
CASSILGGGNTEAFF
TGTGCCAGCAGCATACTGGGGGGAGGGAACACTGAAGCTTTCTTT
>TRBV7-9|TRBD1|TRBJ1-3|NA
CASSLEGASSGNTIYF
TGTGCCAGCAGCTTAGAGGGGGCGAGCTCTGGAAACACCATATATTTT
>TRBV12-3/TRBV12-4|NA|TRBJ1-2|once
CASSFTGRGGYTF
TGTGCCAGCAGTTTTACAGGGCGCGGGGGCTACACCTTC
>TRBV6-5|NA|TRBJ1-1|NA
CASRNGVNTEAFF
TGTGCCAGCAGGAACGGGGTGAACACTGAAGCTTTCTTT
>TRBV11-2|NA|TRBJ1-3|medium-sized
CASSLVRGSTSGNTIYF
TGTGCCAGCAGCTTAGTCAGGGGCAGCACCTCTGGAAACACCATATATTTT
>TRBV9|NA|TRBJ1-5|NA
CASSDSGDNQPQHF
TGTGCCAGCAGCGATTCAGGGGATAATCAGCCCCAGCATTTT
>TRBV5-1|NA|TRBJ1-2|NA
CASSLRGLRDGYTF
TGCGCCAGCAGCTTGAGGGGACTTAGGGATGGCTACACCTTC
>TRBV3-1/TRBV3-2|NA|TRBJ2-7|once
CASSQGTARTYEQYF
TGTGCCAGCAGCCAAGGGACAGCCCGAACCTACGAGCAGTACTTC
>TRBV30|NA|TRBJ1-2|once
CAWSVGQSHGYTF
TGTGCCTGGAGTGTAGGACAGTCGCATGGCTACACCTTC
>TRBV2|TRBD1|TRBJ1-3|NA
CASRTGSGGNTIYF
TGTGCCAGTAGGACAGGGTCGGGTGGAAACACCATATATTTT
>TRBV6-6|TRBD1|TRBJ1-2|NA
CASSYLRDRDYGYTF
TGTGCCAGCAGTTACCTCCGGGACAGGGACTATGGCTACACCTTC